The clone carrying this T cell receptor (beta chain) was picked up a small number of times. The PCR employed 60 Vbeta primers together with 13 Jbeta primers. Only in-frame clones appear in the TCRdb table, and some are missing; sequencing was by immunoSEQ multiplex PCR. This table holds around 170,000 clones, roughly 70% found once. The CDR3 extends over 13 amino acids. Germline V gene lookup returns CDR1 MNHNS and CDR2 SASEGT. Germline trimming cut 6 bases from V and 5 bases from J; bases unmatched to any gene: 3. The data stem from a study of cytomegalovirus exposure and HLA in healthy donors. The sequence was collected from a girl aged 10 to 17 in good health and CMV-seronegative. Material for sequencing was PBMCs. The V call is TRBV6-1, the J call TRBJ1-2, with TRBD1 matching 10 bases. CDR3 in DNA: TGTGCCAGCAGCGGGGGACAGGGGTATGGCTACACCTTC. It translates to CASSGGQGYGYTF.